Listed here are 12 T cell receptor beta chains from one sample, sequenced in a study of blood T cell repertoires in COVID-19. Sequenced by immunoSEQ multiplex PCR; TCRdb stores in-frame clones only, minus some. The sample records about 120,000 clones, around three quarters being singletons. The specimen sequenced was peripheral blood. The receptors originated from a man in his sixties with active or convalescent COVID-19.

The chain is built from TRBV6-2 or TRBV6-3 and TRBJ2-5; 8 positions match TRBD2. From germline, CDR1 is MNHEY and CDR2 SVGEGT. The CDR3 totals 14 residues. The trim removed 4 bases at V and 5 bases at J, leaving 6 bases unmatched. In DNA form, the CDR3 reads TGTGCCAGCAGTTCAAGCGGGAGTGAGGAGACCCAGTACTTC. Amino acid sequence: CASSSSGSEETQYF.

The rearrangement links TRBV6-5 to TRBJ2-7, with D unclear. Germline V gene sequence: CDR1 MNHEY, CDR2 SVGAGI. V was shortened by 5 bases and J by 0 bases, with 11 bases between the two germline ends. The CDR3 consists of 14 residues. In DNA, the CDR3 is TGTGCCAGCAGTCCCAATGGCCTCTCCTACGAGCAGTACTTC. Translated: CASSPNGLSYEQYF.

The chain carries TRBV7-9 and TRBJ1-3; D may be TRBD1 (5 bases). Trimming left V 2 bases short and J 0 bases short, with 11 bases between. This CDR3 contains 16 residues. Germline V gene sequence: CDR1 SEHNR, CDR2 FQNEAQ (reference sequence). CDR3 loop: CASSLSGLLSGNTIYF. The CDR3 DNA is TGTGCCAGCAGCTTATCAGGGTTGCTCTCTGGAAACACCATATATTTT.

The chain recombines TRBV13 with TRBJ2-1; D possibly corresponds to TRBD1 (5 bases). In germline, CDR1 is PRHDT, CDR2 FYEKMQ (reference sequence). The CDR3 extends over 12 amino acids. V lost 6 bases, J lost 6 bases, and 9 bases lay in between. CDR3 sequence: CASSRTRNEQFF. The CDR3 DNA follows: TGTGCCAGCAGTCGGACACGCAATGAGCAGTTCTTC.

In nucleotides, the CDR3 is TGTGCCAGCAGCATCCTCATGGGGAGGGGGTTATACAATGAGCAGTTCTTC. This translates into CASSILMGRGLYNEQFF. The chain joins TRBV5-8 to TRBJ2-1; weak D call: TRBD2 (7 bases). Germline lookup yields CDR1 SGHTS and CDR2 YDEGEE. This CDR3 region has 17 residues. The germline V and J ends were trimmed by 4 bases and 4 bases, with 21 bases remaining between them.

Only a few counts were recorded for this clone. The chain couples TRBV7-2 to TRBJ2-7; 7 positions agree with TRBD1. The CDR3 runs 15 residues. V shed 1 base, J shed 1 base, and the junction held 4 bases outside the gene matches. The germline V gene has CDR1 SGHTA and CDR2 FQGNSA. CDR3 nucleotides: TGTGCCAGCAGCTTAGTTTTGGGACAGTCCTACGAGCAGTACTTC. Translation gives CASSLVLGQSYEQYF. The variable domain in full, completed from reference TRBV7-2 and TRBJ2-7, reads GAGVSQSPSNKVTEKGKDVELRCDPISGHTALYWYRQSLGQGLEFLIYFQGNSAPDKSGLPSDRFSAERTGGSVSTLTIQRTQQEDSAVYLCASSLVLGQSYEQYFGPGTRLTVT.

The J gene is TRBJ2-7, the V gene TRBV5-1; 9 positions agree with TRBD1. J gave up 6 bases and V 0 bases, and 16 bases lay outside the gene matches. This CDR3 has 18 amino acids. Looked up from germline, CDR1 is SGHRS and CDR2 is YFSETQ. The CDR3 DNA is TGCGCCAGCAGCTTGGCTCCGCCGGGACAGGGTTCTCTCGGCGAGCAGTACTTC. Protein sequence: CASSLAPPGQGSLGEQYF.

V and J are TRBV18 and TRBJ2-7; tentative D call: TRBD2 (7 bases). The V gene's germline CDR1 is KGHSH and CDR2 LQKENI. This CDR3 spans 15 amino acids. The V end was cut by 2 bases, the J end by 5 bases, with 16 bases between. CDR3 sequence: CASSPLVAGAHEQYF. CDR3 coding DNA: TGTGCCAGCTCACCATTAGTGGCGGGGGCCCACGAGCAGTACTTC.

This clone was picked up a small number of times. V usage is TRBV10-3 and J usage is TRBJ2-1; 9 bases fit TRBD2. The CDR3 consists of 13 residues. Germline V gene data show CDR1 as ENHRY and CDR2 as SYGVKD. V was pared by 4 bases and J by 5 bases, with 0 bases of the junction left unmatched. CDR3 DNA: TGTGCCATCAGTGGACTAGCGGACAATGAGCAGTTCTTC. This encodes CAISGLADNEQFF.

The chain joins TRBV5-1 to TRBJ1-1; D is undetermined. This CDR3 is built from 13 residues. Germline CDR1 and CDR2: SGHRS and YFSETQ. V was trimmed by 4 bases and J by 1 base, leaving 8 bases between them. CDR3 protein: CASSPAGNTEAFF. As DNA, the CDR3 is TGCGCCAGCAGCCCCGCAGGGAACACTGAAGCTTTCTTT.

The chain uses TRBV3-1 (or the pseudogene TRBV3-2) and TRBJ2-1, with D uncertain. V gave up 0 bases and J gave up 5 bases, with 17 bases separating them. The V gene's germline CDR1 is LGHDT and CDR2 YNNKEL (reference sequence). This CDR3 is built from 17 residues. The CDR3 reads CASSQDRSLFFDNEQFF. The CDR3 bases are TGTGCCAGCAGCCAAGATCGTAGCCTTTTTTTCGACAATGAGCAGTTCTTC.

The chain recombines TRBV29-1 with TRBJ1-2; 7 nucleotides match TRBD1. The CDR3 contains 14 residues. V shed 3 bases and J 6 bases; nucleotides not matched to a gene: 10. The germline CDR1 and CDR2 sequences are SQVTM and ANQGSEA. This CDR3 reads CSVERSAGGHGYTF. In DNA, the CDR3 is TGCAGCGTTGAGCGGTCCGCAGGGGGTCATGGCTACACCTTC.